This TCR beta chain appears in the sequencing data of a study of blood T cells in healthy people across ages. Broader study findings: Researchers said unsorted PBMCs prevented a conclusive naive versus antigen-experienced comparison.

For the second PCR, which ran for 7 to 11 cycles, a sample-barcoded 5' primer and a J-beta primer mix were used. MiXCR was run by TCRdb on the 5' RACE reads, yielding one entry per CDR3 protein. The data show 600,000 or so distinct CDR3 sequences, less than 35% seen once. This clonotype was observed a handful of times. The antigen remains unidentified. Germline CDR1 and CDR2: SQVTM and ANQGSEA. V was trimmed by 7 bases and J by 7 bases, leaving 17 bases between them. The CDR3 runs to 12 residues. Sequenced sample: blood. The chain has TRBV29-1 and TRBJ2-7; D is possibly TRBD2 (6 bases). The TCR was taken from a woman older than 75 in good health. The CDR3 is CSAGGVNNEQYF. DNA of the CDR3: TGCAGCGCCGGGGGAGTCAACAATGAGCAGTACTTC.